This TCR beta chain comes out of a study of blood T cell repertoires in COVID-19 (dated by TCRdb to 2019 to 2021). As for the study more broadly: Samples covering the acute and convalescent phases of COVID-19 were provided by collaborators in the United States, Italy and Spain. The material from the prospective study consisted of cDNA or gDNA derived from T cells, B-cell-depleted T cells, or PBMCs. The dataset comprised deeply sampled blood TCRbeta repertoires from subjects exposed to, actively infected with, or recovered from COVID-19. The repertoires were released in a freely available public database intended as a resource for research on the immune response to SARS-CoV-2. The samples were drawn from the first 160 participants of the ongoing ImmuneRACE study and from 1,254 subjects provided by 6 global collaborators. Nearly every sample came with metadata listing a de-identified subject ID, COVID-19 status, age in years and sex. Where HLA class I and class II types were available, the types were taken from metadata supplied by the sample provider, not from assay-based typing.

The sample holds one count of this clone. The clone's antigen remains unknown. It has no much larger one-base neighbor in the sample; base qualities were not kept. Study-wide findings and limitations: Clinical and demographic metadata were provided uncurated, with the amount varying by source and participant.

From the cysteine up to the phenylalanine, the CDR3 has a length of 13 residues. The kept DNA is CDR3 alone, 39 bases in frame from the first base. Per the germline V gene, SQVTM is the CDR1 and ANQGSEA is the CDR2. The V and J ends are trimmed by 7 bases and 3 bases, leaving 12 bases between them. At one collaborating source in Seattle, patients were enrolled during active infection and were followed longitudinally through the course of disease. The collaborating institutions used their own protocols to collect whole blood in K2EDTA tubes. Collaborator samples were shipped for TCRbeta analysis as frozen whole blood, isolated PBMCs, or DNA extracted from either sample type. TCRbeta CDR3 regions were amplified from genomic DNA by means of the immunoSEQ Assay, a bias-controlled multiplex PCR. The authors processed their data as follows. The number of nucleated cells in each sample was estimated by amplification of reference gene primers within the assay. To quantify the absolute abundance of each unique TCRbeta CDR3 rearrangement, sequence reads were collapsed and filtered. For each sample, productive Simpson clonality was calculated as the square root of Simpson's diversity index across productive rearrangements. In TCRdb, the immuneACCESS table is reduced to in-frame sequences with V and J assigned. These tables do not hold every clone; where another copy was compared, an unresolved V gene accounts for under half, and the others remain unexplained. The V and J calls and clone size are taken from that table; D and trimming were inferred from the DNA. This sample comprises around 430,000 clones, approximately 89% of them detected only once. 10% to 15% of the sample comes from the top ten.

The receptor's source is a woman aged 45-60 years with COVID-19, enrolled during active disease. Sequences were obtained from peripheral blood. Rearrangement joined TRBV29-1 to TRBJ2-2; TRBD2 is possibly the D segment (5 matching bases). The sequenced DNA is TGCAGCGCTAGGGAGTGGGACACCGGGGAGCTGTTTTTT. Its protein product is CSAREWDTGELFF.